The 18 T cell receptor beta chains listed next were all sequenced from one sample in a study of metastatic and nonmetastatic thyroid tumors. No treatment of any kind had been given to any patient before thyroid surgery. TCRdb re-called the PCR reads via MiXCR. The sample contains around 20,000 clones, around a third of which appear only once. What was sequenced was adjacent normal tissue. The source of these receptors is a female donor with papillary thyroid cancer or a benign thyroid nodule (not recorded which). Some clones in this sample may be carry-over from other donors' samples.

This clone was picked up a small number of times. The chain is built from TRBV7-6 and TRBJ1-6; 7 nucleotides line up with TRBD1. In germline, CDR1 is SGHVS, CDR2 FNYEAQ. This CDR3 comprises 13 residues. V dropped 2 bases and J dropped 19; count of bases not matched to a gene: 11. DNA for the CDR3: TGTGCCAGCAGCTTATTCGTCGGACAGGCGCCTCACTTT. The encoded protein is CASSLFVGQAPHF.

This clone was observed a few times. V and J are TRBV6-2 or TRBV6-3 and TRBJ2-1; D not certain. V lost 9 bases to trimming and J lost 1 base, with 16 bases between them. The CDR3 runs to 15 residues. The germline V gene encodes CDR1 MNHEY and CDR2 SVGEGT. The CDR3 here is CASQSQPESYNEQFF. CDR3 nucleotide sequence: TGTGCCAGTCAATCCCAACCGGAGTCCTACAATGAGCAGTTCTTC.

This clone was seen only a few times. Because it lacks the conserved phenylalanine or tryptophan at the end, this CDR3 is likely a read error. The DNA is left out, because the CDR3 cannot be placed on it with certainty; the CDR3 is given as TCRdb lists it. This chain links TRBV12-3 or TRBV12-4 with TRBJ2-7. The length of the CDR3 is 8 amino acids, counting both ends. This CDR3 reads CASSLNSP.

This clone was observed a few times. The gene calls are TRBV27 and TRBJ2-7; D remains unclear. The V gene's germline CDR1 is MNHEY and CDR2 SMNVEV (reference sequence). The CDR3 runs 13 residues. Trimming took off 8 bases at V and 2 bases at J, with 13 bases between the two ends. In DNA form, the CDR3 reads TGTGCCAGCCGCCGTGCATCGCCCTACGAGCAGTACTTC. Protein sequence: CASRRASPYEQYF.

This clone was counted between two and nine times. This CDR3 reads CASQRDMGVYSPLHF. CDR3 coding DNA: TGTGCCAGCCAAAGGGACATGGGGGTTTATTCACCCCTCCACTTT. The rearrangement uses TRBV6-1 and TRBJ1-6; D perhaps matches TRBD1 (6 bases). V lost 8 bases and J lost 8, with 19 bases in between. The CDR3 has 15 residues. Germline lookup yields CDR1 MNHNS and CDR2 SASEGT.

This clone was detected many times. The J gene is TRBJ2-2, the V gene TRBV4-2; 14 bases map to TRBD2. Germline lookup yields CDR1 LGHNA and CDR2 YNFKEQ. Unmatched junction bases numbered 6, after V lost 4 bases and J lost 2 bases. The CDR3 length is 18 residues. Written as DNA, the CDR3 is TGTGCCAGCAGCCCAAGGACTAGCGGGGGGTCAAACACCGGGGAGCTGTTTTTT. Its protein product is CASSPRTSGGSNTGELFF.

This sequence joins TRBV5-1 and TRBJ2-1; D remains unclear. The CDR3 is 11 residues long. Germline V gives CDR1 SGHRS, CDR2 YFSETQ. Trimming removed 4 bases at V and 7 bases at J, with 6 bases between. CDR3 sequence reads: CASSLRNEQFF. The CDR3 DNA reads as TGCGCCAGCAGCCTACGGAATGAGCAGTTCTTC.

By share, this clone ranks as medium-sized (0.01 to 0.1%). V and J are TRBV6-2 or TRBV6-3 and TRBJ1-2, with a tentative D call TRBD1 (5 bases). Germline V gene data show CDR1 as MNHEY and CDR2 as SVGEGT. V lost 0 bases and J 3 bases, leaving 20 bases between the germline ends. The CDR3 runs 18 residues. The CDR3: CASSYSTGRELGYYGYTF. As DNA, the CDR3 is TGTGCCAGCAGTTACTCGACGGGCAGGGAACTCGGGTACTATGGCTACACCTTC.

This chain joins TRBV6-1 and TRBJ1-1; TRBD1 is a possible D gene (5 bases). Trimming removed 2 bases from V and 3 bases from J, with 13 bases in between. This CDR3 is built from 15 residues. CDR1 is MNHNS, CDR2 SASEGT, per germline. The CDR3 sequence: CASSEYGGRYTEAFF. CDR3 DNA sequence: TGTGCCAGCAGTGAATACGGGGGGAGGTACACTGAAGCTTTCTTT.

The chain has TRBV19 and TRBJ1-5; unclear D gene. Germline loops: CDR1 LNHDA, CDR2 SQIVND (reference sequence). Trimming cost V 4 bases and J 5 bases, with 9 bases left between them. CDR3 size: 13 residues. Written as DNA, the CDR3 is TGTGCCAGTAGTACCCCTGTGCATCAGCCCCAGCATTTT. It codes for CASSTPVHQPQHF.

This clone was observed a handful of times. The V and J genes are TRBV28 and TRBJ1-2, with 7 bases aligning to TRBD1. The CDR3 loop spans 15 amino acids. V shed 6 bases, J shed 4 bases, and the junction held 11 bases outside the gene matches. Germline-derived CDR1 and CDR2 are MDHEN and SYDVKM. As DNA, the CDR3 is TGTGCCAGCAGCCAACCAGCCGGGACAGTCTATGGCTACACCTTC. It translates to CASSQPAGTVYGYTF.

This clone was observed a handful of times. The gene calls are TRBV19 and TRBJ2-7; 7 positions agree with TRBD2. V dropped 8 bases and J dropped 5; count of bases not matched to a gene: 15. Per germline, CDR1 LNHDA and CDR2 SQIVND (reference sequence). CDR3 length: 15 amino acids. The CDR3 DNA sequence: TGTGCCAGTCTAGACACCCCGGGGGGTAGCCACGAGCAGTACTTC. This sequence encodes CASLDTPGGSHEQYF.

The sample holds many counts of this clone. The chain employs TRBV5-6 and TRBJ2-5; no definite D call. Germline V lookup: CDR1 SGHDT, CDR2 YYEEEE. The CDR3 sequence is 14 residues long. V gave up 0 bases and J gave up 1 base, with 7 bases separating them. CDR3 loop: CASSLVNSQETQYF. In DNA form, the CDR3 reads TGTGCCAGCAGCTTGGTCAACAGCCAAGAGACCCAGTACTTC.

By share of the sample, this clone is medium-sized. The V gene is TRBV6-1, the J gene TRBJ2-1, with 8 bases that match TRBD1. The ends lost 6 bases at V and 7 bases at J; junction bases unmatched: 11. Germline V gene lookup returns CDR1 MNHNS and CDR2 SASEGT. CDR3 length: 15 residues. The DNA of the CDR3 is TGTGCCAGCAGAATCGACAGGGGAGTGGGGAATGAGCAGTTCTTC. This gives the protein CASRIDRGVGNEQFF.

The CDR3 here is CAWKGANTGELFF. The CDR3 DNA sequence: TGTGCCTGGAAAGGAGCGAACACCGGGGAGCTGTTTTTT. The chain joins TRBV30 to TRBJ2-2; no reliable D call. Trimming took 4 bases from V and 0 from J, leaving 6 bases between them. This CDR3 contains 13 residues. CDR1 and CDR2 (germline): GTSNPN, SVGIG (reference sequence).

This clone was found a few times. One junction end does not reproduce the germline sequence, and a read error may be involved. The chain employs TRBV28 and TRBJ2-3, with 11 positions matching TRBD2. The CDR3 has 15 amino acids. CDR1 MDHEN and CDR2 SYDVKM come from the germline V gene. The CDR3 DNA reads TGTGCCAGCAGTTTTCTAGCGGGGGGCACATATACGCAGTATTTT. Residues: CASSFLAGGTYTQYF.

The chain carries TRBV19 and TRBJ1-2; D may be TRBD1 (6 bases). This CDR3 comprises 12 residues. Germline CDR1 reads LNHDA; CDR2 reads SQIVND (reference sequence). V shed 5 bases and J shed 4 bases, with 8 bases lying between them. The CDR3 loop reads CASSGGAYGYTF. CDR3 bases: TGTGCCAGTAGTGGGGGGGCCTATGGCTACACCTTC.

This clone was counted at least ten times. The chain employs TRBV7-9 and TRBJ2-1; either TRBD1 or TRBD2 may fit D (5 bases each). The V end was cut by 8 bases, the J end by 7 bases, with 12 bases between. The germline V gene has CDR1 SEHNR and CDR2 FQNEAQ (reference sequence). This CDR3 has 12 residues. CDR3 region: CASGTTMNEQFF. CDR3 in DNA: TGTGCCAGCGGGACGACAATGAATGAGCAGTTCTTC.